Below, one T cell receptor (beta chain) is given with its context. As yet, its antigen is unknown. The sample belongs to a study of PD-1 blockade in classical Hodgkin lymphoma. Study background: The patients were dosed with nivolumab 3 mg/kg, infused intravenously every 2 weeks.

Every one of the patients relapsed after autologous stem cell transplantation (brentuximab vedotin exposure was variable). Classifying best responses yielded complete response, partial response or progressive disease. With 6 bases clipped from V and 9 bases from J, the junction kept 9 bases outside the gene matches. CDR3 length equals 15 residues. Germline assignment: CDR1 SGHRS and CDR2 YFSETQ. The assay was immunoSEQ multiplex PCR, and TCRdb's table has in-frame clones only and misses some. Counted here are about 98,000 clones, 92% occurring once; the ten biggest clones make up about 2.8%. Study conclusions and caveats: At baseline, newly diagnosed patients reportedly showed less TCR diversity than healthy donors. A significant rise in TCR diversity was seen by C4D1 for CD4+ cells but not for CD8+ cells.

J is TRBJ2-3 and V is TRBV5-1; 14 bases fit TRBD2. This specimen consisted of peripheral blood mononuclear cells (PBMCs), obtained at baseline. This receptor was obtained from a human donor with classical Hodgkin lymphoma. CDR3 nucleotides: TGCGCCAGCACCGTGGGACTAGCGGGAGTAGACACGCAGTATTTT. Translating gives CASTVGLAGVDTQYF.